A single sample is the source of the 4 T cell receptor beta chains below, sequenced in a study of T cell responses to AZD1222 COVID-19 vaccine. Assay used: immunoSEQ multiplex PCR; TCRdb lists only in-frame clones, some missing. Counted here are 150,000 to 200,000 clones, about 92% occurring once; the ten biggest clones make up about 10%. The sequences come from peripheral blood, collected on day 0 of AZD1222 vaccination. All receptors derive from an adult in good health.

The chain has TRBV12-5 and TRBJ2-1; TRBD2 matches at 10 bases. CDR1 LGHNT and CDR2 FRNRAP come from the germline V gene. The V segment lost 4 bases and the J segment 8 bases; nucleotides outside the gene matches: 17. This CDR3 comprises 18 residues. For the CDR3, the DNA is TGTGCTAGTGGTTCCCTGGAAGCGGGAGGGCCCCTGGGCGATGAGCAGTTCTTC. Its translation is CASGSLEAGGPLGDEQFF.

The CDR3 DNA follows: TGTGCCAGCAGTTCCGATTACAGTGGCTACACCTTC. It specifies CASSSDYSGYTF. The chain links TRBV6-5 to TRBJ1-2; D gene uncertain. CDR1 and CDR2 (germline): MNHEY, SVGAGI. Deletions cut 4 bases from V and 7 bases from J, with 10 bases between. The CDR3 consists of 12 residues.

V gene TRBV27 combines with J gene TRBJ1-2; a weak D match, TRBD1 (5 bases). CDR3 length equals 14 residues. The V and J ends lost 2 bases and 8 bases respectively, with 15 bases between them. Germline V gene sequence: CDR1 MNHEY, CDR2 SMNVEV (reference sequence). The CDR3 sequence: CASSLSGGTLGYTF. The DNA for the CDR3 is TGTGCCAGCAGTTTAAGTGGGGGGACGCTGGGCTACACCTTC.

This clone was counted once. The V call is TRBV20-1, the J call TRBJ2-7, with a weak D call TRBD2 (5 bases). This CDR3 comprises 15 residues. Germline lookup yields CDR1 DFQATT and CDR2 SNEGSKA (reference sequence). V lost 3 bases and J lost 3, with 18 bases in between. CDR3 nucleotide sequence: TGCAGTGCTAGTCCCGAGGGCAGCAACCTCTACGAGCAGTACGTC. Amino acid sequence: CSASPEGSNLYEQYV.